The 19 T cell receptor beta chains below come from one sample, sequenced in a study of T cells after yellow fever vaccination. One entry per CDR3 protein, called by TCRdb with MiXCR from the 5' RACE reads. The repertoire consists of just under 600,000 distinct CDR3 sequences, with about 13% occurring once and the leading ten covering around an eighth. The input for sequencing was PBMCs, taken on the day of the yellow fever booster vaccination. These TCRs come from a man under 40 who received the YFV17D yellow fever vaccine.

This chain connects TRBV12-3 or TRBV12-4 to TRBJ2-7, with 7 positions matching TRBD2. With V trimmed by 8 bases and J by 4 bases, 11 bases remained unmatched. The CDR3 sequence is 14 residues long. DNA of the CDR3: TGTGCCAGCTCTGCGGCGGGAGTATCGTACGAGCAGTACTTC. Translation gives CASSAAGVSYEQYF.

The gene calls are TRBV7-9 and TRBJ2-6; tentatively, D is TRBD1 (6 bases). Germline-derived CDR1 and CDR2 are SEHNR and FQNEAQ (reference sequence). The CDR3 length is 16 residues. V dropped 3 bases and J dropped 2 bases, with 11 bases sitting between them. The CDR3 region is CASSLATGPGANVLTF. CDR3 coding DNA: TGTGCCAGCAGCTTGGCTACAGGGCCTGGGGCCAACGTCCTGACTTTC.

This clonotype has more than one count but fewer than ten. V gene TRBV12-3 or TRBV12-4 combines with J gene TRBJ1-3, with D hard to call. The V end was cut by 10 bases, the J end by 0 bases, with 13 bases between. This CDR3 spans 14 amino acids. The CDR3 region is CATLVMASGNTIYF. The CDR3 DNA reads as TGTGCCACCCTAGTTATGGCCTCTGGAAACACCATATATTTT.

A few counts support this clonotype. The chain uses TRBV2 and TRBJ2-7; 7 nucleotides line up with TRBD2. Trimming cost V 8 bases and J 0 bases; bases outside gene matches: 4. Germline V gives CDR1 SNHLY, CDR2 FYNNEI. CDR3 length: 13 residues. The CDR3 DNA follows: TGTGCCAGCTCGGCGGGAGCCTCCTACGAGCAGTACTTC. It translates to CASSAGASYEQYF.

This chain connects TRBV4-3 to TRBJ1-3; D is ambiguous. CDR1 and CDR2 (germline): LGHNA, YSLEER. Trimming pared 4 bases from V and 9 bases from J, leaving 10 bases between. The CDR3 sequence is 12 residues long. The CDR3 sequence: CASSPAAGTIYF. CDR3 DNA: TGCGCCAGCAGCCCCGCCGCGGGCACCATATATTTT.

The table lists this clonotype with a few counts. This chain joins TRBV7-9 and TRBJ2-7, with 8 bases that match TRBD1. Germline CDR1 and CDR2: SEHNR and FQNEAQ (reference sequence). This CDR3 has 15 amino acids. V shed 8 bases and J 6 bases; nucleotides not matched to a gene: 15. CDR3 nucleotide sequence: TGTGCCAGCGTTCCACAGGACAGGGTGAGCTCCGAGCAGTACTTC. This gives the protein CASVPQDRVSSEQYF.

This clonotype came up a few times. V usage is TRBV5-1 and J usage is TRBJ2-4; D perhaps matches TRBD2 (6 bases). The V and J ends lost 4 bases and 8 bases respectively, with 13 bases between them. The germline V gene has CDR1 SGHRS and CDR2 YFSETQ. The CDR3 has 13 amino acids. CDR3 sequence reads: CASSPAGLDIQYF. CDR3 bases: TGCGCCAGCAGCCCCGCGGGGTTGGACATTCAGTACTTC.

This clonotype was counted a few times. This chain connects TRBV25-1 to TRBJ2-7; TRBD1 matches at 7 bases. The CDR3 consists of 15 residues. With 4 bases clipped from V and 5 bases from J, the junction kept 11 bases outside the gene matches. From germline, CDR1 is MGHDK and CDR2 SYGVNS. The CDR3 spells CASSGRTGLGDEQYF. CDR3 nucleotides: TGTGCCAGCAGTGGAAGGACAGGCCTCGGGGACGAGCAGTACTTC.

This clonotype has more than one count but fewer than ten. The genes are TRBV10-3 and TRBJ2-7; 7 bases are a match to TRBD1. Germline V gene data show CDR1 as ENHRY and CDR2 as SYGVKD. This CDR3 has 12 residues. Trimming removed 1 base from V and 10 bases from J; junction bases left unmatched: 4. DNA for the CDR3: TGTGCCATCAGTGAGTTCCGACAGGGTCAGTACTTC. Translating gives CAISEFRQGQYF.

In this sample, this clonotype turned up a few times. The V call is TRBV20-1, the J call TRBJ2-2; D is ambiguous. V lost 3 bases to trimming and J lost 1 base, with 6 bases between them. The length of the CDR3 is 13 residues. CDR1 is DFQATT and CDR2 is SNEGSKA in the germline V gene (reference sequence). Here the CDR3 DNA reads TGCAGTGCTAGGGAACAGAACACCGGGGAGCTGTTTTTT. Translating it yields CSAREQNTGELFF.

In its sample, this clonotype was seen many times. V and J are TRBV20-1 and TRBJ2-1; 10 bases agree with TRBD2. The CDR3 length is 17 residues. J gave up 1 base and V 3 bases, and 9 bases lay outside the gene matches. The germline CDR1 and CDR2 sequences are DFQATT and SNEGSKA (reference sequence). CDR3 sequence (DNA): TGCAGTGCTAGTCTTCTAGCGGGAGCTGGTTCCTACAATGAGCAGTTCTTC. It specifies CSASLLAGAGSYNEQFF.

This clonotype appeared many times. The CDR3 is CSPAGTPNNEQFF. The CDR3 region has the DNA TGCAGTCCCGCCGGGACTCCCAACAATGAGCAGTTCTTC. The V and J genes are TRBV20-1 and TRBJ2-1; a possible D gene is TRBD2 (6 bases). CDR1 DFQATT and CDR2 SNEGSKA come from the germline V gene (reference sequence). This CDR3 region has 13 residues. V lost 8 bases, J lost 5 bases, and 16 bases lay in between.

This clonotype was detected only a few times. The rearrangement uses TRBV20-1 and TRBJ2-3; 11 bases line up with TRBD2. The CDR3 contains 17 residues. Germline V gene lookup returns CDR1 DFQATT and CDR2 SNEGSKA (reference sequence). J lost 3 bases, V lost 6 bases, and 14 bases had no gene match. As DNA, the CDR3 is TGCAGTGCCCAGCTAGCGGGGGGTCGGTATTATACAGATACGCAGTATTTT. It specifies CSAQLAGGRYYTDTQYF.

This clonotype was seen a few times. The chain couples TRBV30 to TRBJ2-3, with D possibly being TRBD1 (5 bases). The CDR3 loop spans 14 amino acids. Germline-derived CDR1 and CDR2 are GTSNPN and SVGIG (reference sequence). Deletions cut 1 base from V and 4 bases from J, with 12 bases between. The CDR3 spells CAWSDQGPSDTQYF. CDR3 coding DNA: TGTGCCTGGAGTGACCAGGGTCCGTCAGATACGCAGTATTTT.

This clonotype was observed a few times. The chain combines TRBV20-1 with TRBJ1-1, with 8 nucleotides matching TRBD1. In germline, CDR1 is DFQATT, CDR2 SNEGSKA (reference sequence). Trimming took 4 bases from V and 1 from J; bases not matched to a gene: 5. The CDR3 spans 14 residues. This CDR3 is CSATAGGSNTEAFF. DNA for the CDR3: TGCAGTGCTACCGCAGGGGGCTCGAACACTGAAGCTTTCTTT.

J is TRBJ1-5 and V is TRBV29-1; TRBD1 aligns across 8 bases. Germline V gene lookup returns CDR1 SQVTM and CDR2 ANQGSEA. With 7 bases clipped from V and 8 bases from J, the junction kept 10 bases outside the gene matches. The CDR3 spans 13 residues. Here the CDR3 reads CSARTGRGEPQHF. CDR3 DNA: TGCAGCGCTCGGACAGGGCGAGGGGAGCCCCAGCATTTT.

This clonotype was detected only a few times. Written as DNA, the CDR3 is TGTGCCAGCAGTTCAGCAGGGGTCAATGAGCAGTTCTTC. As protein: CASSSAGVNEQFF. V gene TRBV6-6 combines with J gene TRBJ2-1, with D maybe TRBD1 (6 bases). Per the germline V gene, CDR1 is MNHNY and CDR2 is SVGAGI (reference sequence). The V gene lost 4 bases and the J gene lost 6 bases, with 10 bases spanning the gap. This CDR3 region has 13 residues.

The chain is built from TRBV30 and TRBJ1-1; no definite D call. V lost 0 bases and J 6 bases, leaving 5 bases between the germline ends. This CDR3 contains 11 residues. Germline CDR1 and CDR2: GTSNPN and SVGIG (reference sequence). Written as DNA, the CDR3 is TGTGCCTGGAGTGTGGGCTCTGAAGCTTTCTTT. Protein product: CAWSVGSEAFF.

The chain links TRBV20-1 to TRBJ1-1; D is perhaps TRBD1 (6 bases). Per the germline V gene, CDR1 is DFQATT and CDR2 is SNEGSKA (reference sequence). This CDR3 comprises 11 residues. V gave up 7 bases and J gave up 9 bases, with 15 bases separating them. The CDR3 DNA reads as TGCAGTGGTCGTACAGGGCATCAAGCTTTCTTT. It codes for CSGRTGHQAFF.